These 21 T cell receptor beta chains came from one sample sequenced in a study of T-cell reconstitution after alpha-beta-depleted transplantation in children. Unique molecular identifiers were incorporated into the prepared TCRbeta library. In TCRdb, the PCR reads were re-called with MiXCR into one record per CDR3 protein. The sample lists 450,000 to 500,000 distinct CDR3 sequences; about an eighth were seen once. The sample in question was PBMCs from the stem cell graft donor, obtained from the stem cell graft. Every receptor here comes from a human donor who donated a stem cell graft to a child with combined immunodeficiency.

The rearrangement uses TRBV11-1 and TRBJ1-1; D is perhaps TRBD1 (6 bases). The ends were cut back, 4 bases at V and 3 bases at J, with 18 bases in the middle. This CDR3 has 16 residues. Germline-derived CDR1 and CDR2 are SGHAT and FQDESV (reference sequence). CDR3 amino acids: CASSSLGGGADTEAFF. The CDR3 nucleotides are TGTGCCAGCAGCTCCCTGGGGGGGGGCGCGGACACTGAAGCTTTCTTT.

This clonotype was counted ten times or more. The V call is TRBV12-3 or TRBV12-4, the J call TRBJ1-1; D is unresolved. V shed 7 bases and J shed 1 base, with 10 bases lying between them. CDR3 length: 13 residues. The CDR3 sequence is CASTTRTNTEAFF. CDR3 nucleotide sequence: TGTGCCAGCACCACGAGGACGAACACTGAAGCTTTCTTT.

V usage is TRBV29-1 and J usage is TRBJ2-3, with D hard to call. Trimming left V 6 bases short and J 2 bases short, with 15 bases between. Per the germline V gene, CDR1 is SQVTM and CDR2 is ANQGSEA. The CDR3 is 14 amino acids. CDR3 loop: CSVSLGYFTDTQYF. Here the CDR3 DNA reads TGCAGCGTCTCGCTAGGCTACTTCACAGATACGCAGTATTTT.

This clonotype was detected many times. The chain employs TRBV3-1 and TRBJ1-1, with D tentatively TRBD1 (6 bases). Trimming left V 0 bases short and J 5 bases short, with 16 bases between. In germline, CDR1 is LGHDT, CDR2 YNNKEL (reference sequence). The CDR3 totals 16 residues. CDR3 loop: CASSQDPDQGRTEAFF. CDR3 nucleotides: TGTGCCAGCAGCCAAGATCCCGACCAGGGGAGAACTGAAGCTTTCTTT.

This clonotype occurred a few times. This rearrangement joins TRBV10-3 to TRBJ2-7, with D tentatively TRBD1 or TRBD2 (5 bases each). Germline loops: CDR1 ENHRY, CDR2 SYGVKD. This CDR3 has 12 amino acids. The germline V and J ends were trimmed by 9 bases and 6 bases, with 15 bases remaining between them. The CDR3 DNA reads as TGTGCCATAAAAGGGGTCGAGGGCGAGCAGTACTTC. Its translation: CAIKGVEGEQYF.

This clonotype has at least ten counts. In DNA, the CDR3 is TGTGCCAGCAGTTTGGCGGGGGTGGTTCAGCCCCAGCATTTT. It specifies CASSLAGVVQPQHF. The J gene is TRBJ1-5, the V gene TRBV12-3 or TRBV12-4, with D possibly matching TRBD1 (5 bases). CDR3 length: 14 amino acids. The V end lost 3 bases, the J end lost 6 bases, and 12 bases lay between the germline ends.

The chain combines TRBV25-1 with TRBJ2-5; 14 bases agree with TRBD2. Germline trimming cut 5 bases from V and 4 bases from J; bases unmatched to any gene: 3. Per germline, CDR1 MGHDK and CDR2 SYGVNS. The CDR3 consists of 15 residues. The CDR3 bases are TGTGCCAGCAGTAGACTAGCGGGAGGGGCAGAGACCCAGTACTTC. Protein: CASSRLAGGAETQYF.

In its sample, this clonotype was seen many times. This chain connects TRBV12-3 or TRBV12-4 to TRBJ2-2, with D possibly being TRBD2 (6 bases). CDR3 length equals 14 residues. Between the trimmed V and J ends, which lost 6 bases and 6 bases, there was a span of 14 bases. For the CDR3, the DNA is TGTGCCAGCAGGGGCGGGGCGGCCCCCGGGGAGCTGTTTTTT. Its protein product is CASRGGAAPGELFF.

This clonotype was recorded at least ten times. The rearrangement joins TRBV20-1 to TRBJ1-2; no definite D call. The length of the CDR3 is 14 residues. The ends were cut back, 0 bases at V and 6 bases at J, with 14 bases in the middle. The V gene's germline CDR1 is DFQATT and CDR2 SNEGSKA (reference sequence). CDR3 bases: TGCAGTGCTAGAGAGCCCGATGCGGTGAATGGCTACACCTTC. Its translation: CSAREPDAVNGYTF.

The rearrangement uses TRBV20-1 and TRBJ1-5; no clear D gene. Germline V gene data show CDR1 as DFQATT and CDR2 as SNEGSKA (reference sequence). The V gene lost 5 bases and the J gene lost 3 bases, with 8 bases spanning the gap. The CDR3 is made up of 12 amino acids. CDR3 sequence reads: CSASTANQPQHF. The CDR3 DNA reads as TGCAGTGCTTCCACAGCCAATCAGCCCCAGCATTTT.

V is TRBV30 and J is TRBJ1-5; D is perhaps TRBD1 (5 bases). The CDR3 is 13 amino acids. V was cut by 4 bases and J by 3 bases, with 10 bases left in between. Germline lookup yields CDR1 GTSNPN and CDR2 SVGIG (reference sequence). The CDR3 reads CAWKRGYNQPQHF. The CDR3 coding sequence is TGTGCCTGGAAGCGGGGGTACAATCAGCCCCAGCATTTT. Filled out from reference TRBV30 and TRBJ1-5, the complete variable domain reads SQTIHQWPATLVQPVGSPLSLECTVEGTSNPNLYWYRQAAGRGLQLLFYSVGIGQISSEVPQNLSASRPQDRQFILSSKKLLLSDSGFYLCAWKRGYNQPQHFGDGTRLSIL.

The V gene is TRBV27, the J gene TRBJ1-6; D is perhaps TRBD1 (6 bases). The length of the CDR3 is 15 residues. Germline lookup yields CDR1 MNHEY and CDR2 SMNVEV (reference sequence). The V gene lost 7 bases and the J gene lost 6 bases, with 16 bases spanning the gap. CDR3 nucleotides: TGTGCCAGCACCAGGACAGCCTCACCTAATTCACCCCTCCACTTT. Translation: CASTRTASPNSPLHF.

At least ten counts were recorded for this clonotype. The chain uses TRBV11-3 and TRBJ2-3, with 8 bases that match TRBD1. CDR3 length: 16 amino acids. Germline V gene sequence: CDR1 SGHNT, CDR2 YENEEA. Germline trimming cut 2 bases from V and 3 bases from J; bases unmatched to any gene: 7. In nucleotides, the CDR3 is TGTGCCAGCAGCTTATTTGGACAGGGAGCGACAGATACGCAGTATTTT. This gives the protein CASSLFGQGATDTQYF. The full variable domain, in which reference TRBV11-3 and TRBJ2-3 provide the parts outside the CDR3, is EAGVVQSPRYKIIEKKQPVAFWCNPISGHNTLYWYLQNLGQGPELLIRYENEEAVDDSQLPKDRFSAERLKGVDSTLKIQPAELGDSAVYLCASSLFGQGATDTQYFGPGTRLTVL.

CDR3 sequence: CASSQGIGKGNYGYTF. CDR3 nucleotides: TGCGCCAGCAGCCAAGGGATAGGAAAGGGTAACTATGGCTACACCTTC. The chain employs TRBV4-3 and TRBJ1-2, with D hard to call. Germline values: CDR1 LGHNA, CDR2 YSLEER. CDR3 size: 16 residues. V lost 1 base and J 1 base, leaving 13 bases between the germline ends.

V usage is TRBV2 and J usage is TRBJ1-1; D is undetermined. V dropped 6 bases and J dropped 0 bases, with 8 bases sitting between them. Germline V gene lookup returns CDR1 SNHLY and CDR2 FYNNEI. The CDR3 contains 13 residues. The CDR3 region is CASRGIMNTEAFF. CDR3 DNA sequence: TGTGCCAGCAGGGGGATTATGAACACTGAAGCTTTCTTT.

This clonotype appeared a few times. The chain employs TRBV4-3 and TRBJ1-4; 7 nucleotides align to TRBD1. V was clipped by 3 bases and J by 7 bases; unmatched bases: 5. The CDR3 runs 14 residues. Germline CDR1 is LGHNA and CDR2 is YSLEER. The CDR3 sequence is CASSQGTVGEKLFF. In nucleotides, the CDR3 is TGCGCCAGCAGCCAGGGGACAGTTGGTGAAAAACTGTTTTTT.

Many counts were recorded for this clonotype. The chain recombines TRBV27 with TRBJ1-4, with 7 bases identical to TRBD1. The CDR3 runs 15 residues. CDR1 and CDR2 from the germline V gene are MNHEY and SMNVEV (reference sequence). V gave up 5 bases and J gave up 8 bases; unmatched junction bases: 11. The chain's CDR3 is CASSLRDRRGEKLFF. For the CDR3, the DNA is TGTGCCAGCAGTCTCCGGGACAGACGTGGAGAAAAACTGTTTTTT.

The V and J genes are TRBV7-2 and TRBJ2-7, with 7 bases that match TRBD2. CDR1 is SGHTA and CDR2 is FQGNSA in the germline V gene. The CDR3 totals 15 residues. V shed 1 base, J shed 2 bases, and the junction held 5 bases outside the gene matches. In nucleotides, the CDR3 is TGTGCCAGCAGCTTAGGGGGGGGAGGCGCCTACGAGCAGTACTTC. It codes for CASSLGGGGAYEQYF.

Only a few counts were recorded for this clonotype. The rearrangement links TRBV14 to TRBJ2-3; D uncertain. This CDR3 spans 13 amino acids. V was trimmed by 2 bases and J by 1 base, leaving 4 bases between them. Germline V lookup: CDR1 SGHDN, CDR2 FVKESK. The CDR3 nucleotides read TGTGCCAGCAGCCAACGGCGCACAGATACGCAGTATTTT. Amino acid sequence: CASSQRRTDTQYF.

In its sample, this clonotype was seen a few times. The chain couples TRBV20-1 to TRBJ2-5, with 8 bases that match TRBD2. The CDR3 length is 15 residues. V gave up 5 bases and J gave up 2 bases; unmatched junction bases: 10. Germline CDR1 is DFQATT and CDR2 is SNEGSKA (reference sequence). The CDR3 region has the DNA TGCAGTGCTCTTACGGGGGGGCCTGAGCAAGAGACCCAGTACTTC. This gives the protein CSALTGGPEQETQYF.

This clonotype came up many times. J is TRBJ2-7 and V is TRBV10-3, with D perhaps matching TRBD2 (7 bases). This CDR3 is 19 amino acids long. CDR1 ENHRY and CDR2 SYGVKD come from the germline V gene. The V gene lost 7 bases and the J gene lost 2 bases, with 30 bases spanning the gap. The CDR3 sequence is CAITSGRTVGGSSPYEQYF. The CDR3 bases are TGTGCCATCACTTCGGGAAGGACAGTCGGCGGGAGTTCCCCCTACGAGCAGTACTTC.